This T cell receptor beta chain comes out of a study of cytomegalovirus exposure and HLA in healthy donors. Of note for this clone: As yet, its antigen is unknown.

General study results and limits: Reports state that TCR beta sequences accurately predicted most subjects' HLA-A and HLA-B alleles.

The germline gives CDR1 LNHDA, CDR2 SQIVND (reference sequence). The CDR3 is made up of 14 amino acids. V lost 3 bases to trimming and J lost 4 bases, with 13 bases between them. Researchers ran the PCR with 60 Vbeta and 13 Jbeta primers. How the authors handled the data: Unique TCR beta chains numbered about 80 million in a later analysis, with around 10 million shared. Some clones are missing from TCRdb's copy, which holds only in-frame ones; the method was immunoSEQ multiplex PCR. That table gives V, J and clone size, and the DNA gave D and trimming. The sample lists under 200,000 clones; roughly 80% were seen once.

Material for sequencing was PBMCs. This rearrangement joins TRBV19 to TRBJ2-7; D possibly corresponds to TRBD1 (5 bases). The TCR sequence derives from a female donor in good health and CMV-seronegative. CDR3 amino acids: CASSMGRVDYEQYF. In DNA, the CDR3 is TGTGCCAGTAGTATGGGCAGGGTGGATTACGAGCAGTACTTC.